The 5 T cell receptor beta chains reported below all come from one sample, sequenced in a study of type 1 regulatory T cells. TCRdb called the reads again in MiXCR, with one record for every CDR3 protein. Here the sample spans fewer than 75,000 distinct CDR3 sequences, roughly 50% being singletons. These TCRs' antigens remain unknown. Sequencing was done on a sample of cultured non-Tr1 T cells, either the whole culture or a sorted T cell fraction (not recorded which). These receptors originate from a human donor in good health.

The rearrangement joins TRBV20-1 to TRBJ1-5; 7 positions match TRBD1. Looked up from germline, CDR1 is DFQATT and CDR2 is SNEGSKA (reference sequence). Losses at the gene ends were 6 bases for V and 3 bases for J; bases not matched to a gene: 11. The CDR3 runs 15 residues. CDR3 loop: CSADWGDSNNQPQHF. In nucleotides, the CDR3 is TGCAGTGCCGATTGGGGGGACAGCAACAATCAGCCCCAGCATTTT.

The genes are TRBV6-9 and TRBJ1-1, with D uncertain. The V and J ends lost 8 bases and 5 bases respectively, with 18 bases between them. Germline values: CDR1 MNHGY, CDR2 SVAAGI. This CDR3 has 14 residues. CDR3 in amino acids: CASRVVGSGTEAFF. CDR3 bases: TGTGCCAGCCGGGTGGTGGGATCCGGAACTGAAGCTTTCTTT.

This clonotype came up a few times. The chain is built from TRBV7-9 and TRBJ2-2; 7 nucleotides agree with TRBD2. This CDR3 region has 16 residues. Trimming removed 5 bases from V and 0 bases from J; junction bases left unmatched: 6. Per germline, CDR1 SEHNR and CDR2 FQNEAQ (reference sequence). CDR3: CASSVSGVANTGELFF. The CDR3 DNA follows: TGTGCCAGCAGCGTCAGCGGGGTAGCGAACACCGGGGAGCTGTTTTTT.

This chain uses TRBV7-9 with TRBJ1-6; D not certain. The V and J ends lost 4 bases and 6 bases respectively, with 13 bases between them. The CDR3 spans 15 residues. Germline V lookup: CDR1 SEHNR, CDR2 FQNEAQ (reference sequence). The CDR3 reads CASSSLELSNSPLHF. CDR3 DNA sequence: TGTGCCAGCAGCTCCCTCGAATTGTCTAATTCACCCCTCCACTTT.

The gene calls are TRBV5-1 and TRBJ2-5, with D possibly being TRBD1 or TRBD2 (5 bases each). The CDR3 has 13 amino acids. V lost 4 bases to trimming and J lost 3 bases, with 10 bases between them. The germline CDR1 and CDR2 sequences are SGHRS and YFSETQ. CDR3 loop: CASSQGPEETQYF. The CDR3 bases are TGCGCCAGCAGCCAGGGACCAGAAGAGACCCAGTACTTC.